Detailed here is one T cell receptor beta chain. Its antigen remains unknown. The sample is drawn from a study of T-cell memory formation after mild COVID-19. In the study overall: Clusters of TCRs were largely donor specific. Broader study findings: The second-wave clones peaking on day 37 were not confirmed as SARS-CoV-2-specific. Of the contracting clones, CD4+ ones lay mainly in CM and EM, and CD8+ ones in EMRA.

The V and J ends lost 5 bases and 3 bases respectively, with 16 bases between them. The CDR3 loop spans 15 amino acids. Germline CDR1 LGHNA, CDR2 YSLEER. TCRdb re-analysed the 5' RACE reads in MiXCR, keeping a single row per CDR3 protein. The profile shows around 310,000 distinct CDR3 sequences, approximately 15% of them singletons. Sample: PBMCs or a T cell subset sorted from them (not recorded which). The sequence derives from a man younger than 35 who had mild COVID-19 (a few samples of this study predate the infection). Cell type and time point are not known. This chain joins TRBV4-3 and TRBJ1-1; possible D gene TRBD1, 5 bases. The CDR3 bases are TGCGCCAGCAGCGGACCTGGCCGGGGGGACACTGAAGCTTTCTTT. Translation: CASSGPGRGDTEAFF.